The 11 T cell receptor beta chains below all came from one sample that was sequenced in a study of T cell changes during pregnancy in multiple sclerosis. Produced via immunoSEQ multiplex PCR; TCRdb's table is partial and in-frame only. The table lists under 55,000 clones, approximately 94% of them singletons. Specimen: CD4+ T cells from peripheral blood mononuclear cells, collected in the third trimester of pregnancy. The receptors come from a female donor with multiple sclerosis, enrolled in a pregnancy study.

The chain has TRBV9 and TRBJ1-6; D may be TRBD1 (6 bases). Looked up from germline, CDR1 is SGDLS and CDR2 is YYNGEE. The V gene lost 3 bases and the J gene lost 13 bases, with 17 bases spanning the gap. The CDR3 has 14 amino acids. Here the CDR3 reads CASSEGDTYFPLHF. For the CDR3, the DNA is TGTGCCAGCAGCGAGGGGGACACATATTTCCCCCTCCACTTT.

This clone was detected once. V usage is TRBV5-1 and J usage is TRBJ2-3; 9 nucleotides align to TRBD2. Germline CDR1 and CDR2: SGHRS and YFSETQ. The V segment lost 8 bases and the J segment 2 bases; nucleotides outside the gene matches: 9. The CDR3 loop spans 15 amino acids. The CDR3 sequence is CASRRLAAYTDTQYF. In nucleotides, the CDR3 is TGCGCCAGTAGGCGACTAGCGGCATACACAGATACGCAGTATTTT.

This chain connects TRBV11-3 to TRBJ2-7; TRBD1 aligns across 7 bases. Per germline, CDR1 SGHNT and CDR2 YENEEA. Trimming removed 0 bases from V and 6 bases from J; junction bases left unmatched: 2. There are 13 residues in the CDR3. The CDR3 spells CASSLEGTAEQYF. CDR3 nucleotide sequence: TGTGCCAGCAGCTTAGAAGGGACAGCCGAGCAGTACTTC.

The gene calls are TRBV7-2 and TRBJ1-1; D is undetermined. Trimming stripped 5 bases from V and 1 base from J, with 8 bases between. Germline V lookup: CDR1 SGHTA, CDR2 FQGNSA. The CDR3 runs to 13 residues. DNA of the CDR3: TGTGCCAGCAGCGGTAGATCGAACACTGAAGCTTTCTTT. Protein: CASSGRSNTEAFF.

The chain has TRBV4-2 and TRBJ1-6; TRBD1 matches at 7 bases. Germline V gene data show CDR1 as LGHNA and CDR2 as YNFKEQ. This CDR3 contains 16 residues. The V and J ends lost 0 bases and 7 bases, in that order; junction bases with no gene match: 6. Written as DNA, the CDR3 is TGTGCCAGCAGCCAAGATACGGGACAGAAGAATTCACCCCTCCACTTT. Its translation is CASSQDTGQKNSPLHF.

On this clone: An end of the junction does not agree with germline; a read error may underlie this. The chain employs TRBV28 and TRBJ1-2; perhaps TRBD1 as D (5 bases). The CDR3 totals 15 residues. Looked up from germline, CDR1 is MDHEN and CDR2 is SYDVKM. The CDR3 here is CASSNKQVGHYGHTF. CDR3 coding DNA: TGTGCCAGCAGCAACAAACAAGTGGGGCACTATGGCCACACCTTC.

This sequence joins TRBV19 and TRBJ2-7; 7 bases match TRBD1. There are 13 residues in the CDR3. The germline CDR1 and CDR2 sequences are LNHDA and SQIVND (reference sequence). V lost 5 bases to trimming and J lost 6 bases; unmatched junction nucleotides: 7. The CDR3 spells CASSPTGVPEQYF. The CDR3 nucleotides read TGTGCCAGTAGTCCAACAGGGGTACCCGAGCAGTACTTC.

This chain connects TRBV28 to TRBJ1-6; D remains unclear. V gave up 3 bases and J gave up 4 bases, with 7 bases separating them. Germline CDR1 MDHEN, CDR2 SYDVKM. This CDR3 spans 14 amino acids. The CDR3 DNA reads TGTGCCAGCAGTTTTTCGGGGTATAATTCACCCCTCCACTTT. This sequence encodes CASSFSGYNSPLHF.

The V call is TRBV7-2, the J call TRBJ1-6; TRBD1 aligns across 11 bases. The CDR3 has 16 amino acids. Germline V gene lookup returns CDR1 SGHTA and CDR2 FQGNSA. V was pared by 1 base and J by 7 bases, with 3 bases of the junction left unmatched. This CDR3 is CASSLDGTGGNSPLHF. The CDR3 region has the DNA TGTGCCAGCAGCTTAGATGGGACAGGGGGAAATTCACCCCTCCACTTT.

J is TRBJ2-3 and V is TRBV29-1, with a tentative D call TRBD2 (5 bases). CDR1 and CDR2 from the germline V gene are SQVTM and ANQGSEA. The CDR3 length is 13 residues. Between the trimmed V and J ends, which lost 4 bases and 2 bases, there was a span of 10 bases. CDR3 DNA sequence: TGCAGCGTTGGACACGGGAACACAGATACGCAGTATTTT. Translating it yields CSVGHGNTDTQYF.

The gene calls are TRBV5-5 and TRBJ1-1; 7 bases match TRBD1. With V trimmed by 1 base and J by 7 bases, 4 bases remained unmatched. The CDR3 is 13 residues long. The germline CDR1 and CDR2 sequences are SGHKS and YYEKEE (reference sequence). The CDR3 DNA reads TGTGCCAGCAGCTTGCAGGGGGGTAATGAAGCTTTCTTT. Translating it yields CASSLQGGNEAFF.